The clone carrying this T cell receptor beta chain was detected a few times. This record comes from a study of beta chain features in type 1 diabetes. The CDR3 runs to 16 residues. Germline V gene sequence: CDR1 SGHNT, CDR2 YYREEE (reference sequence). Between the trimmed V and J ends, which lost 6 bases and 0 bases, there was a span of 17 bases. Reverse transcription of all isolated RNA meant that expressed TCRB transcripts were sequenced. Data came from immunoSEQ multiplex PCR; TCRdb stores just in-frame clones and leaves some out. This repertoire shows 360,000 or so clones, roughly a fifth found once; its top ten account for under 0.05%.

The chain links TRBV5-4 to TRBJ2-3, with D possibly being TRBD2 (6 bases). The TCR comes from a woman younger than 35 in good health. Sequenced: naive CD4+ T cells from blood. The CDR3 DNA is TGTGCCAGCAAGGGTAGCGGACTAACAAGCACAGATACGCAGTATTTT. Translating gives CASKGSGLTSTDTQYF.